The 15 T cell receptor beta chains below come from one sample, sequenced in a study of response to subunit inactivated influenza vaccine. TCRdb analysed the RT-PCR reads with MiXCR anew, one entry per CDR3 protein. The sample holds fewer than 700,000 distinct CDR3 sequences, approximately 13% seen once. Source: PBMCs from blood, taken about 40 days after vaccination. These TCRs come from a man aged 45-65 years who received an inactivated influenza vaccine.

The chain has TRBV5-6 and TRBJ2-3; TRBD2 agrees at 10 bases. Germline values: CDR1 SGHDT, CDR2 YYEEEE. This CDR3 has 17 amino acids. The V and J ends lost 0 bases and 1 base, in that order; junction bases with no gene match: 5. CDR3 amino acids: CASSLAFGLAGTDTQYF. CDR3 DNA sequence: TGTGCCAGCAGCTTGGCCTTCGGACTAGCGGGCACAGATACGCAGTATTTT. The full variable domain, completed using reference TRBV5-6 and TRBJ2-3, is DAGVTQSPTHLIKTRGQQVTLRCSPKSGHDTVSWYQQALGQGPQFIFQYYEEEERQRGNFPDRFSGHQFPNYSSELNVNALLLGDSALYLCASSLAFGLAGTDTQYFGPGTRLTVL.

The chain employs TRBV7-2 and TRBJ2-2, with D perhaps matching TRBD1 or TRBD2 (5 bases each). V was pared by 1 base and J by 6 bases, with 9 bases between. The germline V gene encodes CDR1 SGHTA and CDR2 FQGNSA. CDR3 size: 14 residues. The CDR3 DNA sequence: TGTGCCAGCAGCTTAGGGCCGGGGCCCGGGGAGCTGTTTTTT. Protein: CASSLGPGPGELFF.

The chain couples TRBV12-3 or TRBV12-4 to TRBJ1-1; 7 bases are a match to TRBD1. V lost 9 bases, J lost 4 bases, and 20 bases stayed unmatched. This CDR3 has 17 residues. The CDR3 reads CASWDPISTGPGTEAFF. The CDR3 DNA sequence: TGTGCCAGTTGGGACCCAATTTCGACAGGGCCGGGCACTGAAGCTTTCTTT.

The chain is built from TRBV20-1 and TRBJ2-4; either TRBD1 or TRBD2 may supply D (8 bases each). Germline V gene sequence: CDR1 DFQATT, CDR2 SNEGSKA (reference sequence). CDR3 length: 14 residues. V was clipped by 3 bases and J by 8 bases, with 17 bases between them. The DNA of the CDR3 is TGCAGTGCTAGTAGTAGCGGGACAGGATACATTCAGTACTTC. Translation: CSASSSGTGYIQYF.

In this sample, this clonotype turned up a few times. The chain recombines TRBV20-1 with TRBJ1-1; D remains unclear. V dropped 3 bases and J dropped 7 bases, with 15 bases sitting between them. The CDR3 sequence is 13 residues long. Per germline, CDR1 DFQATT and CDR2 SNEGSKA (reference sequence). The CDR3 spells CSARGNSGNEAFF. Here the CDR3 DNA reads TGCAGTGCTAGGGGGAACAGCGGGAATGAAGCTTTCTTT.

The chain joins TRBV15 to TRBJ2-7, with a tentative D call TRBD2 (6 bases). Trimming took off 3 bases at V and 5 bases at J, with 17 bases between the two ends. The V gene's germline CDR1 is LNHNV and CDR2 YYDKDF (reference sequence). This CDR3 is built from 15 residues. The CDR3 DNA reads TGTGCCACCAGCAGTTTTCGCGGGAATATCCACGAGCAGTACTTC. Translation gives CATSSFRGNIHEQYF.

This clonotype has a count of ten or more. This chain links TRBV18 with TRBJ2-1; 8 bases are shared with TRBD2. The V segment lost 0 bases and the J segment 7 bases; nucleotides outside the gene matches: 5. CDR1 KGHSH and CDR2 LQKENI come from the germline V gene. The CDR3 extends over 15 amino acids. In nucleotides, the CDR3 is TGTGCCAGCTCACCACCGGGACTAGGGGATAATGAGCAGTTCTTC. Protein: CASSPPGLGDNEQFF.

In its sample, this clonotype was seen a few times. The CDR3 sequence is CAISAQGGYEQYF. CDR3 in DNA: TGTGCCATCAGTGCCCAGGGGGGCTACGAGCAGTACTTC. The rearrangement joins TRBV10-3 to TRBJ2-7; perhaps TRBD1 as D (7 bases). The CDR3 extends over 13 amino acids. V lost 4 bases and J lost 3, with 10 bases in between. CDR1 and CDR2 from the germline V gene are ENHRY and SYGVKD.

The genes are TRBV11-3 and TRBJ2-2, with 9 nucleotides matching TRBD1. This CDR3 comprises 16 residues. The V gene's germline CDR1 is SGHNT and CDR2 YENEEA. V lost 0 bases and J lost 4; bases outside the gene matches: 3. CDR3: CASSLDPGQGTGELFF. CDR3 sequence (DNA): TGTGCCAGCAGCTTAGACCCGGGACAGGGCACCGGGGAGCTGTTTTTT.

Only a few counts were recorded for this clonotype. V gene TRBV7-8 combines with J gene TRBJ2-2, with 9 bases matching TRBD2. Germline CDR1 SGHVS, CDR2 FQNEAQ. V trimming: 6 bases; J trimming: 1 base; junction bases outside the gene matches: 3. This CDR3 is built from 15 residues. The CDR3 reads CASSPRGGNTGELFF. CDR3 DNA sequence: TGTGCCAGCAGTCCGCGGGGGGGGAACACCGGGGAGCTGTTTTTT.

In this sample, this clonotype turned up a few times. The V call is TRBV12-3 or TRBV12-4, the J call TRBJ2-3; D may correspond to TRBD1 or TRBD2 (5 bases each). The CDR3 length is 14 residues. Trimming removed 5 bases at V and 5 bases at J, with 14 bases between. CDR3: CASSPHRGGDTQYF. The DNA of the CDR3 is TGTGCCAGCAGTCCCCACCGGGGCGGAGATACGCAGTATTTT.

This chain links TRBV19 with TRBJ1-5; TRBD1 might be the D (6 bases). The CDR3 has 16 amino acids. The germline V and J ends were trimmed by 3 bases and 2 bases, with 14 bases remaining between them. Germline V lookup: CDR1 LNHDA, CDR2 SQIVND (reference sequence). CDR3 in amino acids: CASSITGRRGNQPQHF. The CDR3 nucleotides read TGTGCCAGTAGTATCACAGGGCGTCGGGGCAATCAGCCCCAGCATTTT. The full variable domain, with the rest looked up from reference TRBV19 and TRBJ1-5, is DGGITQSPKYLFRKEGQNVTLSCEQNLNHDAMYWYRQDPGQGLRLIYYSQIVNDFQKGDIAEGYSVSREKKESFPLTVTSAQKNPTAFYLCASSITGRRGNQPQHFGDGTRLSIL.

This clonotype was observed a handful of times. The rearrangement uses TRBV4-2 and TRBJ2-1, with 9 bases that match TRBD2. This CDR3 contains 16 residues. Per the germline V gene, CDR1 is LGHNA and CDR2 is YNFKEQ. J gave up 4 bases and V 0 bases, and 4 bases lay outside the gene matches. In nucleotides, the CDR3 is TGTGCCAGCAGCCAAGATCTAGCGGGAAAATACAATGAGCAGTTCTTC. This codes for CASSQDLAGKYNEQFF.

The chain links TRBV4-2 to TRBJ1-4, with 7 bases aligning to TRBD1. With 0 bases clipped from V and 4 bases from J, the junction kept 5 bases outside the gene matches. CDR1 is LGHNA and CDR2 is YNFKEQ in the germline V gene. This CDR3 comprises 16 residues. The CDR3, as DNA: TGTGCCAGCAGCCAAGAGGAGGGGGCGGGTAATGAAAAACTGTTTTTT. Translation: CASSQEEGAGNEKLFF.

This clonotype showed up many times. This chain connects TRBV6-2 or TRBV6-3 to TRBJ2-1, with 12 bases aligning to TRBD2. The germline gives CDR1 MNHEY, CDR2 SVGEGT. The CDR3 extends over 15 amino acids. V lost 6 bases, J lost 4 bases, and 4 bases stayed unmatched. The CDR3 protein is CASRAGTSGYNEQFF. DNA of the CDR3: TGTGCCAGCAGAGCCGGGACTAGCGGGTACAATGAGCAGTTCTTC.